The 10 T cell receptor beta chains presented below share a single source sample, sequenced in a study of blood T cell repertoires in COVID-19. Data came from immunoSEQ multiplex PCR; TCRdb stores just in-frame clones and leaves some out. The sample comprises about 93,000 clones, just under 80% of which are singletons, and roughly 15% rests with the top ten. Sequencing input: peripheral blood. These TCRs come from a human donor in a cohort sampled during active COVID-19.

This chain connects TRBV19 to TRBJ1-3; 7 nucleotides line up with TRBD1. The CDR3 is made up of 16 amino acids. Germline trimming cut 11 bases from V and 0 bases from J; bases unmatched to any gene: 13. The germline V gene has CDR1 LNHDA and CDR2 SQIVND (reference sequence). CDR3 DNA sequence: TGTGCCTCCGCAAAGGGACAGACAACCTCTGGAAACACCATATATTTT. The encoded protein is CASAKGQTTSGNTIYF.

The V and J genes are TRBV6-6 and TRBJ2-5; 7 nucleotides line up with TRBD2. The CDR3 spans 14 residues. Germline V lookup: CDR1 MNHNY, CDR2 SVGAGI (reference sequence). The V and J ends lost 1 base and 3 bases, in that order; junction bases with no gene match: 2. The CDR3 loop is CASSYWGGKETQYF. CDR3 coding DNA: TGTGCCAGCAGTTACTGGGGGGGGAAAGAGACCCAGTACTTC.

The gene calls are TRBV5-1 and TRBJ1-1; no firm D call. Trimming removed 4 bases at V and 3 bases at J, with 13 bases between. The CDR3 contains 14 residues. Germline values: CDR1 SGHRS, CDR2 YFSETQ. The CDR3 loop is CASSNPPSDTEAFF. The CDR3 DNA sequence: TGCGCCAGCAGCAATCCTCCTTCGGACACTGAAGCTTTCTTT. The whole variable domain, remainder taken from reference TRBV5-1 and TRBJ1-1, is KAGVTQTPRYLIKTRGQQVTLSCSPISGHRSVSWYQQTPGQGLQFLFEYFSETQRNKGNFPGRFSGRQFSNSRSEMNVSTLELGDSALYLCASSNPPSDTEAFFGQGTRLTVV.

The chain combines TRBV5-5 with TRBJ2-5; TRBD1 might be the D (5 bases). This CDR3 region has 14 residues. Germline-derived CDR1 and CDR2 are SGHKS and YYEKEE (reference sequence). V was clipped by 0 bases and J by 2 bases, with 8 bases between them. In DNA form, the CDR3 reads TGTGCCAGCAGCTTGGCCGCAGGGCAAGAGACCCAGTACTTC. Translated: CASSLAAGQETQYF.

The chain combines TRBV6-1 with TRBJ1-4; TRBD1 matches 8 bases. The CDR3 runs 17 residues. V lost 1 base to trimming and J lost 3 bases; unmatched junction nucleotides: 7. The germline V gene encodes CDR1 MNHNS and CDR2 SASEGT. The CDR3, as DNA: TGTGCCAGCAGTGAAGGGACAGGGTATGGTCCTAATGAAAAACTGTTTTTT. It specifies CASSEGTGYGPNEKLFF.

This clone came up a few times. CDR3 DNA sequence: TGTGCCAGTGGACAGCACTATGGCTACACCTTC. Translated, it gives CASGQHYGYTF. The rearrangement uses TRBV28 and TRBJ1-2; weak D call: TRBD1 (6 bases). CDR3 length: 11 residues. V was pared by 9 bases and J by 3 bases, with 8 bases between. Germline assignment: CDR1 MDHEN and CDR2 SYDVKM.

The chain combines TRBV18 with TRBJ2-7; D remains ambiguous. The CDR3 runs 13 residues. V lost 5 bases and J lost 5, with 13 bases in between. Germline V gene lookup returns CDR1 KGHSH and CDR2 LQKENI. The chain's CDR3 is CASSSARPNEQYF. CDR3 DNA: TGTGCCAGCTCATCAGCCAGGCCCAACGAGCAGTACTTC.

This clone came up a few times. The rearrangement uses TRBV10-3 and TRBJ2-3; no clear D. This CDR3 spans 13 amino acids. Germline assignment: CDR1 ENHRY and CDR2 SYGVKD. V was clipped by 5 bases and J by 3 bases, with 9 bases between them. The DNA for the CDR3 is TGTGCCATCAGTTTTTCCCCTACAGATACGCAGTATTTT. Protein sequence: CAISFSPTDTQYF.

The chain links TRBV7-9 to TRBJ2-1, with D perhaps matching TRBD2 (6 bases). Trimming stripped 3 bases from V and 10 bases from J, with 28 bases between. The CDR3 sequence is 18 residues long. In germline, CDR1 is SEHNR, CDR2 FQNEAQ (reference sequence). In DNA, the CDR3 is TGTGCCAGCAGCTTTACGTTTGGCGGGAATACCCCATTTGCCGAGCAGTTCTTC. As protein: CASSFTFGGNTPFAEQFF.

This clone was observed a few times. This sequence joins TRBV2 and TRBJ2-2; TRBD1 is a possible D gene (6 bases). Trimming removed 3 bases at V and 8 bases at J, with 10 bases between. Germline V gene sequence: CDR1 SNHLY, CDR2 FYNNEI. CDR3 length: 13 residues. The CDR3 reads CASSEGAGGELFF. The CDR3, as DNA: TGTGCCAGCAGTGAGGGGGCTGGAGGGGAGCTGTTTTTT.